Listed here are 10 T cell receptor beta chains from one sample, sequenced in a study of T cells after yellow fever vaccination (dated by TCRdb to between 2019 and 2020). The library relied on 5' RACE. Sequencing was performed on an Illumina NovaSeq 6000. TCRdb reprocessing: public reads trimmed at Q25 with fastp, clones called with MiXCR, in-frame beta chains kept. Rows matching on CDR3 protein sequence are summarized as one entry with the most common DNA and genes. The sample table contains about 320,000 distinct CDR3 sequences; only one count was recorded for around 4.3% of them. The top ten constitute roughly a fifth of the sample. Taken with the paper, the label for treatment or condition translates to: live attenuated yellow fever vaccine strain. Material: PBMCs, obtained 15 days after the yellow fever booster vaccination. The receptors shown here come from a man between 18 and 35 years old who received the YFV17D yellow fever vaccine.

This clonotype appeared many times. The chain couples TRBV5-1 to TRBJ2-5; 8 nucleotides match TRBD2. Germline loops: CDR1 SGHRS, CDR2 YFSETQ. The ends lost 2 bases at V and 4 bases at J; junction bases unmatched: 7. The CDR3 is 15 amino acids. The CDR3 DNA reads TGCGCCAGCAGCTTCATAATGAGCGGGGGAGAGACCCAGTACTTC. Amino acid sequence: CASSFIMSGGETQYF. Filled out from reference TRBV5-1 and TRBJ2-5, the complete variable domain reads KAGVTQTPRYLIKTRGQQVTLSCSPISGHRSVSWYQQTPGQGLQFLFEYFSETQRNKGNFPGRFSGRQFSNSRSEMNVSTLELGDSALYLCASSFIMSGGETQYFGPGTRLLVL.

This clonotype was seen ten or more times. The V call is TRBV4-1, the J call TRBJ2-7, with unresolved D. The germline gives CDR1 MGHRA, CDR2 YSYEKL. This CDR3 contains 14 residues. Trimming took 1 base from V and 2 from J, leaving 9 bases between them. The CDR3 DNA sequence: TGCGCCAGCAGCCAAGCGGCACCAACCTACGAGCAGTACTTC. Its translation is CASSQAAPTYEQYF.

This chain joins TRBV4-2 and TRBJ1-5; TRBD1 is a possible D gene (5 bases). The V gene lost 2 bases and the J gene lost 1 base, with 12 bases spanning the gap. CDR3 length equals 16 residues. Germline CDR1 LGHNA, CDR2 YNFKEQ. The CDR3 coding sequence is TGTGCCAGCAGCCAACAGGGAGCGTACAGCAATCAGCCCCAGCATTTT. The encoded protein is CASSQQGAYSNQPQHF.

The rearrangement uses TRBV4-2 and TRBJ2-1; 14 bases are shared with TRBD2. The junction had 15 bases not matched to a gene; V was cut back by 4 bases and J by 1 base. The CDR3 is 21 residues long. The germline CDR1 and CDR2 sequences are LGHNA and YNFKEQ. In nucleotides, the CDR3 is TGTGCCAGCAGCCCACTCCCGGGACTAGCGGGGGAGTCGTCATCCTACAATGAGCAGTTCTTC. It yields the protein CASSPLPGLAGESSSYNEQFF.

This clonotype has at least ten counts. V is TRBV7-9 and J is TRBJ1-1, with TRBD1 matching over 8 bases. CDR1 SEHNR and CDR2 FQNEAQ come from the germline V gene (reference sequence). The CDR3 totals 11 residues. V gave up 5 bases and J gave up 11 bases; unmatched junction bases: 4. The CDR3 nucleotides are TGTGCCAGCAGCCCGGACAGGGACGCTTTCTTT. Encoded protein: CASSPDRDAFF.

This clonotype was picked up many times. This chain uses TRBV7-3 with TRBJ2-1; 10 bases fit TRBD1. This CDR3 contains 16 residues. Germline V gene data show CDR1 as SGHTA and CDR2 as FQGTGA. The V gene end was trimmed by 1 base and the J gene end by 8 bases; junction bases not matched to a gene: 8. This CDR3 is CASSLRPGQGYHEQFF. DNA of the CDR3: TGTGCCAGCAGCTTAAGGCCGGGACAGGGGTACCATGAGCAGTTCTTC.

This clonotype was detected many times. The chain joins TRBV7-8 to TRBJ1-2; D possibly corresponds to TRBD1 (6 bases). The V gene's germline CDR1 is SGHVS and CDR2 FQNEAQ. V shed 5 bases and J shed 1 base, with 11 bases lying between them. This CDR3 comprises 14 residues. CDR3 DNA sequence: TGTGCCAGCAGCCCTCGGACAGTTAACTATGGCTACACCTTC. Protein: CASSPRTVNYGYTF.

This clonotype turned up a few times. The chain joins TRBV27 to TRBJ2-1; D is uncertain. V was pared by 3 bases and J by 9 bases, with 12 bases between. The CDR3 contains 13 residues. The germline CDR1 and CDR2 sequences are MNHEY and SMNVEV (reference sequence). The CDR3 DNA reads as TGTGCCAGCAGTTTCAGGCAGTGGGGTGAGCAGTTCTTC. Its translation: CASSFRQWGEQFF.

The chain couples TRBV24-1 to TRBJ1-1; D might be TRBD1 (6 bases). This CDR3 is built from 14 residues. V was trimmed by 3 bases and J by 7 bases, leaving 14 bases between them. Per the germline V gene, CDR1 is KGHDR and CDR2 is SFDVKD. The CDR3 sequence is CATSDAGGPGEAFF. The CDR3, as DNA: TGTGCCACCAGTGATGCCGGGGGCCCAGGTGAAGCTTTCTTT.

This clonotype came up many times. V usage is TRBV4-1 and J usage is TRBJ2-7; D may be TRBD2 (5 bases). Trimming took 0 bases from V and 0 from J, leaving 6 bases between them. Germline CDR1 and CDR2: MGHRA and YSYEKL. This CDR3 has 14 amino acids. The CDR3 DNA is TGCGCCAGCAGCCAAGAACGGGGCTCCTACGAGCAGTACTTC. Its protein is CASSQERGSYEQYF.